Sequencing of this T cell receptor beta chain was carried out in a study of blood T cell repertoires in COVID-19. Method: immunoSEQ multiplex PCR; TCRdb's copy keeps in-frame clones and lacks some. The sample lists 30,000 or so clones, almost 85% occurring once. Germline assignment: CDR1 SQVTM and CDR2 ANQGSEA. This CDR3 comprises 14 residues. V was clipped by 8 bases and J by 4 bases, with 17 bases between them. The sample consisted of peripheral blood. The chain combines TRBV29-1 with TRBJ2-2; tentatively, D is TRBD2 (7 bases). The receptor comes from a man older than 75 with active or convalescent COVID-19. Here the CDR3 DNA reads TGCAGCTTCCACGGGGGGCAGGGCACCGGGGAGCTGTTTTTT. Its protein product is CSFHGGQGTGELFF.